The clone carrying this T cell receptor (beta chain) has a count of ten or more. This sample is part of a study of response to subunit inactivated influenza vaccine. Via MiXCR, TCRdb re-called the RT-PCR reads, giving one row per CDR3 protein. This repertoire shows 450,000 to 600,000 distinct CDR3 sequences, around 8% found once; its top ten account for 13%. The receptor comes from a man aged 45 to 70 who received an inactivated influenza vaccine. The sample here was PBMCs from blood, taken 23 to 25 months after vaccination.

CDR3 bases: TGCGCCAGCAGCAAACAGGGCATGAACACTGAAGCTTTCTTT. Translating it yields CASSKQGMNTEAFF. The V and J genes are TRBV5-1 and TRBJ1-1, with D possibly matching TRBD1 (6 bases). This CDR3 spans 14 amino acids. Per germline, CDR1 SGHRS and CDR2 YFSETQ. V was cut by 4 bases and J by 0 bases, with 10 bases left in between.